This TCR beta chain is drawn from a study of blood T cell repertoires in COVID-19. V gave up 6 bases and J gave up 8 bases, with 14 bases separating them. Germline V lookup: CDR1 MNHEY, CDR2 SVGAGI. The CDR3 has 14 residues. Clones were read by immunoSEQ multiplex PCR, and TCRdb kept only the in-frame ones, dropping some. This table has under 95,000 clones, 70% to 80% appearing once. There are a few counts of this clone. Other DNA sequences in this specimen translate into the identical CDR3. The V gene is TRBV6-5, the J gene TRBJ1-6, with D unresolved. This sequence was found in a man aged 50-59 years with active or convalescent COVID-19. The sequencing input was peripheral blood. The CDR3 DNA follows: TGTGCCAGCAGCTCCTCCCGCCGAGATTCACCCCTCCACTTT. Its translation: CASSSSRRDSPLHF.